This T cell receptor (beta chain) was captured in a study of identical twins. This CDR3 has 14 amino acids. Germline V lookup: CDR1 SGHTA, CDR2 FQGNSA. The V segment lost 6 bases and the J segment 3 bases; nucleotides outside the gene matches: 5. TCRdb re-called the 5' RACE reads through MiXCR, storing one row per CDR3 protein. This table holds some 500,000 distinct CDR3 sequences, around an eighth found once. This clonotype was detected many times. The sample was also reused in another study, on yellow fever vaccine responses in identical twins. As that report states: Vaccine T cell responses of twins reportedly seemed partly convergent and partly personalized.

This chain uses TRBV7-2 with TRBJ2-7; 10 bases line up with TRBD2. Material: CD4+ T cells sorted from blood. This TCR derives from a woman under 30 in good health. CDR3 bases: TGTGCCAGCAGTTTGGCTAGCGGGAGCTACGAGCAGTACTTC. Amino acids: CASSLASGSYEQYF.